The 29 T cell receptor beta chains below all came from one sample that was sequenced in a study of shared clonotypes between healthy human individuals. Generated by immunoSEQ multiplex PCR, the TCRdb table keeps only in-frame clones and is missing some. This sample carries more than 2 million clones, nearly 97% of them seen once, and the ten largest clones take around 0.13%. The material sequenced was naive CD4+ T cells sorted from blood. Subset denoted: CD45RA+ positively selected. The receptors stem from a man between 18 and 35 years old in good health.

V usage is TRBV27 and J usage is TRBJ2-3; 8 positions match TRBD2. Germline V gives CDR1 MNHEY, CDR2 SMNVEV (reference sequence). The V gene end was trimmed by 5 bases and the J gene end by 0 bases; junction bases not matched to a gene: 7. This CDR3 has 16 residues. CDR3 in amino acids: CASSGGTRPSTDTQYF. CDR3 bases: TGTGCCAGCAGTGGGGGGACTAGACCCAGCACAGATACGCAGTATTTT.

This chain uses TRBV6-4 with TRBJ2-1; TRBD2 matches 9 bases. This CDR3 region has 15 residues. V lost 3 bases and J lost 4; bases outside the gene matches: 4. In germline, CDR1 is MRHNA, CDR2 SNTAGT. The CDR3 sequence: CASSEGRGGYNEQFF. The CDR3 DNA reads as TGTGCCAGCAGTGAAGGGCGGGGGGGTTACAATGAGCAGTTCTTC.

This clone was observed a single time. CDR3 DNA: TGTGCCAGCAGCTTCCGGGACAGGGTTGATGGCTACACCTTC. Amino acids: CASSFRDRVDGYTF. The chain couples TRBV7-2 to TRBJ1-2; TRBD1 matches 9 bases. Germline CDR1 and CDR2: SGHTA and FQGNSA. The ends lost 3 bases at V and 6 bases at J; junction bases unmatched: 5. The CDR3 has 14 residues. Supplemented by reference TRBV7-2 and TRBJ1-2, the full variable domain reads GAGVSQSPSNKVTEKGKDVELRCDPISGHTALYWYRQSLGQGLEFLIYFQGNSAPDKSGLPSDRFSAERTGGSVSTLTIQRTQQEDSAVYLCASSFRDRVDGYTFGSGTRLTVV.

The chain links TRBV2 to TRBJ1-6, with D tentatively TRBD1 (6 bases). The CDR3 contains 15 residues. The V gene's germline CDR1 is SNHLY and CDR2 FYNNEI. V lost 2 bases and J lost 5, with 10 bases in between. The CDR3 reads CASSESGADNSPLHF. The DNA of the CDR3 is TGTGCCAGCAGTGAATCAGGGGCTGATAATTCACCCCTCCACTTT. Using reference TRBV2 and TRBJ1-6 for the parts outside the CDR3, the full variable domain is EPEVTQTPSHQVTQMGQEVILRCVPISNHLYFYWYRQILGQKVEFLVSFYNNEISEKSEIFDDQFSVERPDGSNFTLKIRSTKLEDSAMYFCASSESGADNSPLHFGNGTRLTVT.

The chain employs TRBV15 and TRBJ2-1; D remains ambiguous. This CDR3 spans 14 amino acids. V lost 0 bases and J lost 8, with 11 bases in between. Germline lookup yields CDR1 LNHNV and CDR2 YYDKDF (reference sequence). CDR3 nucleotides: TGTGCCACCAGCAGAGATAGGTTACCGGATGAGCAGTTCTTC. Its protein product is CATSRDRLPDEQFF.

The chain combines TRBV6-1 with TRBJ2-7, with 9 bases aligning to TRBD1. This CDR3 is 14 amino acids long. The ends lost 6 bases at V and 7 bases at J; junction bases unmatched: 10. Germline CDR1 and CDR2: MNHNS and SASEGT. In nucleotides, the CDR3 is TGTGCCAGCAGCCTACCGGGACAGGGTGGAGAGCAGTACTTC. Amino acid sequence: CASSLPGQGGEQYF.

The rearrangement joins TRBV7-3 to TRBJ2-7; D might be TRBD1 (6 bases). There are 17 residues in the CDR3. V was shortened by 5 bases and J by 2 bases, with 22 bases between the two germline ends. Germline CDR1 SGHTA, CDR2 FQGTGA. This CDR3 is CASSAFGPQQGPYEQYF. DNA of the CDR3: TGTGCCAGCAGCGCTTTTGGCCCCCAACAGGGCCCCTACGAGCAGTACTTC.

This rearrangement joins TRBV6-6 to TRBJ2-7; 8 nucleotides align to TRBD1. The CDR3 length is 13 residues. J was trimmed by 3 bases and V by 7 bases; bases with no gene match: 5. The germline CDR1 and CDR2 sequences are MNHNY and SVGAGI (reference sequence). CDR3 protein: CASTPDRGYEQYF. For the CDR3, the DNA is TGTGCCAGCACACCAGACAGGGGCTACGAGCAGTACTTC.

The chain has TRBV7-6 and TRBJ2-3, with D tentatively TRBD1 (6 bases). The CDR3 is made up of 16 amino acids. V dropped 3 bases and J dropped 0 bases, with 13 bases sitting between them. CDR1 is SGHVS and CDR2 is FNYEAQ in the germline V gene. The CDR3 nucleotides are TGTGCCAGCAGCTTCGGACAGTACCCGAGCACAGATACGCAGTATTTT. This translates into CASSFGQYPSTDTQYF.

The V call is TRBV5-8, the J call TRBJ2-6; no clear D gene. Trimming pared 4 bases from V and 2 bases from J, leaving 13 bases between. CDR1 is SGHTS and CDR2 is YDEGEE in the germline V gene. This CDR3 comprises 16 residues. CDR3 protein: CASSDLVAAGANVLTF. DNA of the CDR3: TGTGCCAGCAGCGACCTCGTTGCGGCTGGGGCCAACGTCCTGACTTTC.

The sample holds a few counts of this clone. The rearrangement uses TRBV7-3 and TRBJ2-1; 7 positions agree with TRBD1. The CDR3 is made up of 15 amino acids. CDR1 and CDR2 from the germline V gene are SGHTA and FQGTGA. V gave up 3 bases and J gave up 0 bases; unmatched junction bases: 2. In DNA form, the CDR3 reads TGTGCCAGCAGCTTCGACAGGGCCTCCTACAATGAGCAGTTCTTC. It specifies CASSFDRASYNEQFF.

This rearrangement joins TRBV27 to TRBJ2-5; no definite D call. Germline V gene data show CDR1 as MNHEY and CDR2 as SMNVEV (reference sequence). The CDR3 loop spans 13 amino acids. V was pared by 6 bases and J by 1 base, with 9 bases between. In DNA form, the CDR3 reads TGTGCCAGCAGCACAAACTTCCAAGAGACCCAGTACTTC. As protein: CASSTNFQETQYF.

The chain is built from TRBV4-1 and TRBJ2-5; 7 nucleotides align to TRBD2. Losses at the gene ends were 1 base for V and 8 bases for J; bases not matched to a gene: 13. The CDR3 length is 16 residues. Germline loops: CDR1 MGHRA, CDR2 YSYEKL. CDR3 protein: CASSQGVGGTTGTQYF. In DNA, the CDR3 is TGCGCCAGCAGCCAAGGGGTCGGGGGGACCACGGGAACCCAGTACTTC.

The chain has TRBV5-4 and TRBJ2-7; 8 bases agree with TRBD1. This CDR3 comprises 16 residues. In germline, CDR1 is SGHNT, CDR2 YYREEE (reference sequence). Losses at the gene ends were 0 bases for V and 4 bases for J; bases not matched to a gene: 9. The CDR3 protein is CASSLGPTGVSYEQYF. The CDR3 nucleotides read TGTGCCAGCAGCTTGGGGCCGACAGGGGTCTCTTACGAGCAGTACTTC. Full variable domain (outside the CDR3, taken from reference TRBV5-4 and TRBJ2-7): ETGVTQSPTHLIKTRGQQVTLRCSSQSGHNTVSWYQQALGQGPQFIFQYYREEENGRGNFPPRFSGLQFPNYSSELNVNALELDDSALYLCASSLGPTGVSYEQYFGPGTRLTVT.

CDR3 in amino acids: CASSSISEKGQYF. The CDR3 nucleotides are TGTGCCAGCAGCTCGATTAGCGAGAAAGGGCAGTATTTT. The gene calls are TRBV7-2 and TRBJ2-3, with a possible D match to TRBD2 (5 bases). From germline, CDR1 is SGHTA and CDR2 FQGNSA. The CDR3 spans 13 residues. The germline V and J ends were trimmed by 4 bases and 11 bases, with 16 bases remaining between them.

The gene calls are TRBV4-3 and TRBJ2-2, with D hard to call. Trimming stripped 0 bases from V and 6 bases from J, with 5 bases between. The V gene's germline CDR1 is LGHNA and CDR2 YSLEER. The CDR3 spans 13 residues. The DNA of the CDR3 is TGCGCCAGCAGCCAAGACTGGGCCGGGGAGCTGTTTTTT. Its translation: CASSQDWAGELFF.

Turning to this clone: Other DNA sequences in this specimen translate into the identical CDR3. The chain employs TRBV28 and TRBJ2-7, with 12 bases lining up with TRBD1. CDR3 length equals 14 residues. CDR1 MDHEN and CDR2 SYDVKM come from the germline V gene. The ends lost 3 bases at V and 7 bases at J; junction bases unmatched: 4. In DNA, the CDR3 is TGTGCCAGCAGTTTGGGACAGGGGGCTCGGGAGCAGTACTTC. This encodes CASSLGQGAREQYF.

This clone was seen only once. The rearrangement uses TRBV11-2 and TRBJ2-5, with D perhaps TRBD2 (5 bases). This CDR3 region has 13 residues. Germline-derived CDR1 and CDR2 are SGHAT and FQNNGV. V dropped 9 bases and J dropped 3 bases, with 14 bases sitting between them. The CDR3 nucleotides are TGTGCCAGTGGGGAGCAGCGGAAAGAGACCCAGTACTTC. Protein product: CASGEQRKETQYF.

The chain couples TRBV19 to TRBJ1-1, with D possibly TRBD1 on 5 matching bases. Germline CDR1 reads LNHDA; CDR2 reads SQIVND (reference sequence). V was trimmed by 6 bases and J by 4 bases, leaving 15 bases between them. CDR3 length: 14 amino acids. The CDR3 bases are TGTGCCAGTAGAGCGACAGAACTCTCCACTGAAGCTTTCTTT. It encodes CASRATELSTEAFF.

V is TRBV6-5 and J is TRBJ1-6; D unresolved. From germline, CDR1 is MNHEY and CDR2 SVGAGI. Trimming removed 1 base at V and 9 bases at J, with 4 bases between. The CDR3 length is 12 residues. The CDR3 DNA reads as TGTGCCAGCAGTTACTACGGTTCACCCCTCCACTTT. Protein sequence: CASSYYGSPLHF.

This chain uses TRBV5-8 with TRBJ2-3; possibly TRBD1 or TRBD2 for D (5 bases each). Germline loops: CDR1 SGHTS, CDR2 YDEGEE. V was clipped by 7 bases and J by 6 bases, with 24 bases between them. The CDR3 has 16 amino acids. In DNA form, the CDR3 reads TGTGCCAGCTCGCTGGGGACGCAGGCACGGGTGGATACGCAGTATTTT. Protein sequence: CASSLGTQARVDTQYF. The variable domain in full, completed from reference TRBV5-8 and TRBJ2-3, reads EAGVTQSPTHLIKTRGQQATLRCSPISGHTSVYWYQQALGLGLQFLLWYDEGEERNRGNFPPRFSGRQFPNYSSELNVNALELEDSALYLCASSLGTQARVDTQYFGPGTRLTVL.

This chain connects TRBV9 to TRBJ2-1, with 10 bases fitting TRBD2. Germline V gives CDR1 SGDLS, CDR2 YYNGEE. V gave up 2 bases and J gave up 7 bases; unmatched junction bases: 9. This CDR3 comprises 16 residues. In DNA form, the CDR3 reads TGTGCCAGCAGCGTTTGGGCTAGCGGGAGCGGAAATGAGCAGTTCTTC. Its protein product is CASSVWASGSGNEQFF.

The chain combines TRBV28 with TRBJ2-3; D tentatively reads TRBD1 or TRBD2 (6 bases each). The germline CDR1 and CDR2 sequences are MDHEN and SYDVKM. This CDR3 region has 17 residues. V dropped 1 base and J dropped 0 bases, with 14 bases sitting between them. CDR3 bases: TGTGCCAGCAGTTTATTTTGGGGGGCGCCTAGCACAGATACGCAGTATTTT. Its protein is CASSLFWGAPSTDTQYF.

The V call is TRBV30, the J call TRBJ2-2, with TRBD1 as a possible D gene (5 bases). Germline assignment: CDR1 GTSNPN and CDR2 SVGIG (reference sequence). The CDR3 is made up of 16 amino acids. Trimming stripped 0 bases from V and 4 bases from J, with 15 bases between. The CDR3 sequence: CAWSVGMGPGTGELFF. The CDR3 bases are TGTGCCTGGAGTGTAGGGATGGGGCCGGGCACCGGGGAGCTGTTTTTT.

V is TRBV6-1 and J is TRBJ2-7; D not resolved. The CDR3 is made up of 13 amino acids. Germline CDR1 reads MNHNS; CDR2 reads SASEGT. Trimming pared 4 bases from V and 0 bases from J, leaving 7 bases between. DNA of the CDR3: TGTGCCAGCAGTGCCGACGTCTCCTACGAGCAGTACTTC. It codes for CASSADVSYEQYF.

The rearrangement links TRBV5-1 to TRBJ1-3; D is possibly TRBD1 (6 bases). The CDR3 contains 16 residues. V was clipped by 0 bases and J by 0 bases, with 10 bases between them. Germline-derived CDR1 and CDR2 are SGHRS and YFSETQ. The CDR3 bases are TGCGCCAGCAGCTTGGCAACAGGGAGCTCTGGAAACACCATATATTTT. Translating it yields CASSLATGSSGNTIYF.

This chain links TRBV6-1 with TRBJ1-6, with 8 bases lining up with TRBD1. Germline trimming cut 4 bases from V and 5 bases from J; bases unmatched to any gene: 16. The CDR3 is 19 amino acids. Germline values: CDR1 MNHNS, CDR2 SASEGT. CDR3 nucleotides: TGTGCCAGCAGTGGGGGGACAGGAACTGCCTTATGGGATAATTCACCCCTCCACTTT. Translating gives CASSGGTGTALWDNSPLHF.

This sequence joins TRBV5-6 and TRBJ2-1; D remains unclear. The CDR3 is made up of 11 amino acids. The V gene lost 2 bases and the J gene lost 10 bases, with 7 bases spanning the gap. Germline V gene lookup returns CDR1 SGHDT and CDR2 YYEEEE. CDR3 protein: CASSFGGEQFF. CDR3 in DNA: TGTGCCAGCAGCTTTGGTGGCGAGCAGTTCTTC.

V gene TRBV2 combines with J gene TRBJ2-2, with 8 bases matching TRBD2. With V trimmed by 8 bases and J by 3 bases, 8 bases remained unmatched. The CDR3 is 15 amino acids. Germline V gene lookup returns CDR1 SNHLY and CDR2 FYNNEI. CDR3 loop: CASVGTSGYTGELFF. The CDR3 DNA is TGTGCCAGCGTGGGTACTAGCGGCTACACCGGGGAGCTGTTTTTT.